These 6 T cell receptor beta chains share one sample of origin, sequenced in a study of blood T cell repertoires in COVID-19. This table comes from immunoSEQ multiplex PCR, and its TCRdb copy is limited to in-frame clones, with some not included. Here the sample spans about 200,000 clones, approximately 85% being singletons. The sequencing input was PBMCs or T cells enriched from blood (not recorded which). These receptors were taken from a man aged 40-49 years with acute COVID-19.

In DNA form, the CDR3 reads TGTGCCAGCAGCTTATTGCGCAAGCAGCGAGAGGAGACCCAGTACTTC. Translating it yields CASSLLRKQREETQYF. V usage is TRBV7-8 and J usage is TRBJ2-5; D not certain. The CDR3 loop spans 16 amino acids. Germline CDR1 SGHVS, CDR2 FQNEAQ. Trimming shortened V by 2 bases and J by 5 bases, and 18 bases separated the two germline ends. Based on the CDR3 plus reference TRBV7-8 and TRBJ2-5, the full variable domain is GAGVSQSPRYKVAKRGQDVALRCDPISGHVSLFWYQQALGQGPEFLTYFQNEAQLDKSGLPSDRFFAERPEGSVSTLKIQRTQQEDSAVYLCASSLLRKQREETQYFGPGTRLLVL.

The CDR3 coding sequence is TGTGCCTGGAGCCTAGCGTTATCTAATGAGCAGTTCTTC. Encoded protein: CAWSLALSNEQFF. The chain is built from TRBV30 and TRBJ2-1; perhaps TRBD2 as D (6 bases). From germline, CDR1 is GTSNPN and CDR2 SVGIG (reference sequence). The CDR3 contains 13 residues. V lost 3 bases and J lost 7, with 13 bases in between. The full variable domain, in which reference TRBV30 and TRBJ2-1 provide the parts outside the CDR3, is SQTIHQWPATLVQPVGSPLSLECTVEGTSNPNLYWYRQAAGRGLQLLFYSVGIGQISSEVPQNLSASRPQDRQFILSSKKLLLSDSGFYLCAWSLALSNEQFFGPGTRLTVL.

This chain uses TRBV28 with TRBJ2-7; TRBD1 matches 10 bases. The CDR3 loop spans 15 amino acids. The trim removed 3 bases at V and 11 bases at J, leaving 13 bases unmatched. Germline V gene data show CDR1 as MDHEN and CDR2 as SYDVKM. The CDR3 protein is CASSFLPGQGSTEYF. The CDR3 region has the DNA TGTGCCAGCAGTTTCCTTCCGGGACAGGGGTCGACGGAGTACTTC. The entire variable domain, with the rest obtained from reference TRBV28 and TRBJ2-7, is as follows: DVKVTQSSRYLVKRTGEKVFLECVQDMDHENMFWYRQDPGLGLRLIYFSYDVKMKEKGDIPEGYSVSREKKERFSLILESASTNQTSMYLCASSFLPGQGSTEYFGPGTRLTVT.

The V gene is TRBV2, the J gene TRBJ2-1, with TRBD2 identical over 14 bases. In germline, CDR1 is SNHLY, CDR2 FYNNEI. V was clipped by 6 bases and J by 9 bases; unmatched bases: 7. This CDR3 is 15 amino acids long. CDR3 amino acids: CASRPGTSGSGEQFF. CDR3 DNA sequence: TGTGCCAGCAGGCCCGGGACTAGCGGGAGTGGTGAGCAGTTCTTC.

This clone was picked up one time. The chain uses TRBV4-1 and TRBJ2-7; tentatively, D is TRBD1 (6 bases). Germline V CDR1 and CDR2: MGHRA, YSYEKL. V lost 3 bases, J lost 0 bases, and 21 bases lay in between. The CDR3 is 18 amino acids. The CDR3 is CASSQWTDIMTSSYEQYF. CDR3 DNA: TGCGCCAGCAGCCAGTGGACAGATATTATGACAAGCTCCTACGAGCAGTACTTC.

CDR3 sequence (DNA): TGTGCCACCAGTGGGAAGATAGGAGGGGACCCCTATGGCTACACCTTC. Translation: CATSGKIGGDPYGYTF. This chain connects TRBV24-1 to TRBJ1-2, with D tentatively TRBD1 (5 bases). Deletions cut 5 bases from V and 4 bases from J, with 19 bases between. From germline, CDR1 is KGHDR and CDR2 SFDVKD. This CDR3 spans 16 amino acids.